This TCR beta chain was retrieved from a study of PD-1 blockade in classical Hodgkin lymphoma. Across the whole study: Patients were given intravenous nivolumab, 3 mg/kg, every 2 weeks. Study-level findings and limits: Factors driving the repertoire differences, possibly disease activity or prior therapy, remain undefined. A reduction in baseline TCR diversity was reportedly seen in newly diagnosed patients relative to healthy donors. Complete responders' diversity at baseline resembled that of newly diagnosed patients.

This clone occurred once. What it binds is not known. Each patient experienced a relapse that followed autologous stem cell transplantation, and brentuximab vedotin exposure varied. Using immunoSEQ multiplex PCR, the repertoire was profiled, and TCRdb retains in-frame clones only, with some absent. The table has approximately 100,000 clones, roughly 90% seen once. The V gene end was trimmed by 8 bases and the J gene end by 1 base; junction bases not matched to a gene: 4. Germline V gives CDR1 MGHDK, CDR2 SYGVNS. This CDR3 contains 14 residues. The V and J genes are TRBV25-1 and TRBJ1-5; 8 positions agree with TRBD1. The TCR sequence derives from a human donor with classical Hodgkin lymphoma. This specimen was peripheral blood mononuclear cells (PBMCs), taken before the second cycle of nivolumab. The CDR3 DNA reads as TGTGCCAGCTCTCGGACAGGGAGCAATCAGCCCCAGCATTTT. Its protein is CASSRTGSNQPQHF.